The 28 T cell receptor beta chains below all came from one sample that was sequenced in a study of T cell repertoires in cytomegalovirus infection. No antigen has been assigned to these receptors. TCRdb re-called the reads with MiXCR, one entry per CDR3 protein. The sample contains about a million distinct CDR3 sequences, around 32% of which appear only once. Sequencing was performed on cultured CD8+ T cells from PBMCs, taken from culture after CMV antigen stimulation. The source is a human donor in good health (CMV status not recorded). Some clones in this sample may be carry-over from other donors' samples.

Concerning this clonotype itself: A much larger clonotype is one base distant, so this may be a read error. This chain links TRBV7-6 with TRBJ2-5; D tentatively fits TRBD1 or TRBD2 (5 bases each). CDR1 and CDR2 from the germline V gene are SGHVS and FNYEAQ. This CDR3 region has 12 residues. CDR3 nucleotides: TGTGTCAGCAGACGGGACCGAGAGACCCAGTACTTC. Translation: CVSRRDRETQYF.

About this clonotype: At one boundary the junction diverges from the germline segment, which might be a read error. The chain carries TRBV27 and TRBJ2-3; D remains ambiguous. CDR3 length: 12 amino acids. Germline lookup yields CDR1 MNHEY and CDR2 SMNVEV (reference sequence). The CDR3 region is CANSKPTDTQYF. The DNA for the CDR3 is TGTGCCAACAGTAAACCCACAGATACGCAGTATTTT.

The rearrangement links TRBV24-1 to TRBJ1-5; weak D call: TRBD1 (6 bases). The length of the CDR3 is 13 residues. Germline loops: CDR1 KGHDR, CDR2 SFDVKD. V lost 7 bases and J lost 4, with 10 bases in between. The DNA of the CDR3 is TGTGCCACCAGCGGCAGGGGAAATCAGCCCCAGCATTTT. The encoded protein is CATSGRGNQPQHF.

DNA of the CDR3: TGTGCCAGCAGTGACGACGGGGGGGCCACAGATACGCAGTATTTT. Amino acids: CASSDDGGATDTQYF. The rearrangement joins TRBV6-4 to TRBJ2-3; 8 nucleotides agree with TRBD2. V lost 2 bases, J lost 2 bases, and 3 bases stayed unmatched. Per germline, CDR1 MRHNA and CDR2 SNTAGT. This CDR3 contains 15 residues.

This clonotype was found a few times. The chain combines TRBV29-1 with TRBJ2-3; possibly TRBD1 or TRBD2 for D (5 bases each). V lost 4 bases to trimming and J lost 0 bases, with 11 bases between them. Germline values: CDR1 SQVTM, CDR2 ANQGSEA. This CDR3 contains 14 residues. CDR3 loop: CSVGGATSTDTQYF. The CDR3, as DNA: TGCAGCGTTGGAGGGGCGACTAGCACAGATACGCAGTATTTT.

This clonotype was observed a single time. Here the CDR3 omits its conserved ending phenylalanine or tryptophan, so a read error is the likely source. In nucleotides, the CDR3 is TGTGCCAGCAGCTCACTCGGTAGGGGAGGGGGCTATGGCTACACCATC. Protein product: CASSSLGRGGGYGYTI. This chain joins TRBV11-2 and TRBJ1-2, with TRBD1 as a possible D gene (6 bases). The CDR3 is 16 residues long. With 4 bases removed from V and 4 bases from J, the gap between germline ends came to 19 bases. Germline CDR1 SGHAT, CDR2 FQNNGV.

The chain recombines TRBV6-5 with TRBJ2-3, with TRBD1 matching 8 bases. Germline assignment: CDR1 MNHEY and CDR2 SVGAGI. V lost 4 bases, J lost 1 base, and 7 bases stayed unmatched. The CDR3 is 16 residues long. The CDR3 region is CASSLRGQGGTDTQYF. The CDR3 region has the DNA TGTGCCAGCAGTTTGCGAGGACAGGGCGGCACAGATACGCAGTATTTT.

The V and J genes are TRBV9 and TRBJ2-1; 11 nucleotides match TRBD1. Germline V gene data show CDR1 as SGDLS and CDR2 as YYNGEE. This CDR3 is built from 15 residues. V shed 3 bases and J 6 bases; nucleotides not matched to a gene: 5. CDR3 protein: CASSASGTGGNEQFF. For the CDR3, the DNA is TGTGCCAGCAGCGCTAGCGGGACAGGGGGCAATGAGCAGTTCTTC.

V gene TRBV6-2 or TRBV6-3 combines with J gene TRBJ2-5; 13 bases are shared with TRBD2. Germline V lookup: CDR1 MNHEY, CDR2 SVGEGT. Trimming cost V 5 bases and J 0 bases; bases outside gene matches: 3. This CDR3 comprises 16 residues. The CDR3 region is CASSPTSGGDQETQYF. In DNA, the CDR3 is TGTGCCAGCAGTCCTACTAGCGGGGGGGACCAAGAGACCCAGTACTTC.

This chain uses TRBV11-2 with TRBJ2-3; D unclear. Looked up from germline, CDR1 is SGHAT and CDR2 is FQNNGV. The V end was cut by 5 bases, the J end by 0 bases, with 12 bases between. The CDR3 totals 15 residues. The CDR3: CASSRTPSSTDTQYF. DNA of the CDR3: TGTGCCAGCAGCCGGACCCCTAGTAGCACAGATACGCAGTATTTT.

This clonotype occurred many times. This chain connects TRBV7-6 to TRBJ2-3, with 8 bases fitting TRBD2. Germline V gene data show CDR1 as SGHVS and CDR2 as FNYEAQ. V lost 2 bases, J lost 0 bases, and 1 base stayed unmatched. The CDR3 loop spans 15 amino acids. In DNA form, the CDR3 reads TGTGCCAGCAGCTTAAGCGGGGGAAGCACAGATACGCAGTATTTT. Amino acid sequence: CASSLSGGSTDTQYF.

This clonotype occurred many times. The V and J genes are TRBV7-2 and TRBJ1-6; D call uncertain. Trimming pared 4 bases from V and 7 bases from J, leaving 14 bases between. Germline V gene sequence: CDR1 SGHTA, CDR2 FQGNSA. The CDR3 length is 15 residues. The CDR3 nucleotides read TGTGCCAGCAGCTGGAAGCGGTTAAGGAATTCACCCCTCCACTTT. Amino acid sequence: CASSWKRLRNSPLHF.

As to this clonotype: Mismatch with germline at one junction end may stem from a read error. The chain combines TRBV27 with TRBJ2-7; TRBD1 matches 9 bases. There are 16 residues in the CDR3. In germline, CDR1 is MNHEY, CDR2 SMNVEV (reference sequence). The CDR3 region has the DNA TGTGCCAGCAGTATATCTATACGGGACAGGGTCTACGAGCAGTACTTC. Its translation is CASSISIRDRVYEQYF.

The chain couples TRBV6-8 to TRBJ1-1; D is uncertain. Trimming removed 4 bases at V and 4 bases at J, with 10 bases between. Looked up from germline, CDR1 is MNHGY and CDR2 is SAAAGT. The CDR3 covers 13 residues. The CDR3 DNA sequence: TGTGCCAGCAGTTGGAGGGCTGGCACTGAAGCTTTCTTT. Translation gives CASSWRAGTEAFF.

The chain links TRBV5-4 to TRBJ1-2; no firm D call. The CDR3 covers 13 residues. The V gene lost 4 bases and the J gene lost 7 bases, with 14 bases spanning the gap. Germline CDR1 is SGHNT and CDR2 is YYREEE (reference sequence). The DNA of the CDR3 is TGTGCCAGCAGCCTTTACTTAGATCCTGGCTACACCTTC. It codes for CASSLYLDPGYTF.

This clonotype was counted between two and nine times. The chain couples TRBV7-9 to TRBJ1-5, with D possibly TRBD1 on 6 matching bases. CDR3 length equals 14 residues. Germline V gene sequence: CDR1 SEHNR, CDR2 FQNEAQ (reference sequence). Trimming took 3 bases from V and 4 from J, leaving 10 bases between them. CDR3 DNA: TGTGCCAGCAGCTTCAAGGGGGTAAATCAGCCCCAGCATTTT. Residues: CASSFKGVNQPQHF. The variable domain in full, with the rest retrieved from reference TRBV7-9 and TRBJ1-5, is DTGVSQNPRHKITKRGQNVTFRCDPISEHNRLYWYRQTLGQGPEFLTYFQNEAQLEKSRLLSDRFSAERPKGSFSTLEIQRTEQGDSAMYLCASSFKGVNQPQHFGDGTRLSIL.

A few counts support this clonotype. The rearrangement uses TRBV6-1 and TRBJ2-1; D ambiguous. The CDR3 consists of 15 residues. The germline V gene has CDR1 MNHNS and CDR2 SASEGT. V was clipped by 1 base and J by 0 bases, with 7 bases between them. CDR3 nucleotides: TGTGCCAGCAGTGAAGATGTCGGCTCCTACAATGAGCAGTTCTTC. Amino acids: CASSEDVGSYNEQFF.

The chain is built from TRBV7-6 and TRBJ1-4; D might be TRBD1 (6 bases). Trimming took off 5 bases at V and 5 bases at J, with 18 bases between the two ends. The CDR3 loop spans 16 amino acids. Germline assignment: CDR1 SGHVS and CDR2 FNYEAQ. The CDR3 reads CASSPRQAFGNEKLFF. The CDR3 region has the DNA TGTGCCAGCAGCCCCCGACAGGCCTTTGGGAATGAAAAACTGTTTTTT.

The chain's CDR3 is CASRLMEKDEAFF. The CDR3, as DNA: TGTGCCAGCAGGCTAATGGAGAAGGATGAAGCTTTCTTT. The chain has TRBV14 and TRBJ1-1; D call uncertain. Germline values: CDR1 SGHDN, CDR2 FVKESK. The CDR3 runs 13 residues. V was pared by 6 bases and J by 7 bases, with 15 bases between.

The CDR3, as DNA: TGTGCCAGTGGGGGACAGGGCACTTTCTTT. Encoded protein: CASGGQGTFF. V is TRBV9 and J is TRBJ1-1, with 9 bases matching TRBD1. The junction had 5 bases not matched to a gene; V was cut back by 8 bases and J by 12 bases. CDR3 length: 10 amino acids. Germline CDR1 is SGDLS and CDR2 is YYNGEE.

The table lists this clonotype with a few counts. V gene TRBV19 combines with J gene TRBJ1-1; D is unclear. The length of the CDR3 is 15 residues. Germline V lookup: CDR1 LNHDA, CDR2 SQIVND (reference sequence). Trimming removed 6 bases from V and 10 bases from J, with 24 bases in between. The CDR3 DNA follows: TGTGCCAGTAGATGGGATCCGGAGCAGCTTTTTGGAGCTTTCTTT. Its protein is CASRWDPEQLFGAFF.

V usage is TRBV12-3 or TRBV12-4 and J usage is TRBJ2-3; 10 bases agree with TRBD2. Trimming cost V 6 bases and J 7 bases; bases outside gene matches: 13. CDR3 length equals 16 residues. CDR3 DNA: TGTGCCAGCAGCCCCGAGGGAGCGGGGGGGATTTATACGCAGTATTTT. This gives the protein CASSPEGAGGIYTQYF.

The chain is built from TRBV7-4 and TRBJ2-7; 10 bases map to TRBD2. From germline, CDR1 is SGHVT and CDR2 SQSDAQ. This CDR3 is 15 amino acids long. Trimming took 10 bases from V and 2 from J; bases not matched to a gene: 11. CDR3: CANEGVAGGPYEQYF. The CDR3 DNA reads TGTGCCAACGAGGGGGTAGCGGGGGGCCCCTACGAGCAGTACTTC.

CDR3 coding DNA: TGCGCCAGCAGCCAACTCCGGGACCCCTACCCCCATGAGCAGTTCTTC. This gives the protein CASSQLRDPYPHEQFF. This chain uses TRBV4-1 with TRBJ2-1; D could derive from TRBD1 or TRBD2 (5 bases each). The germline CDR1 and CDR2 sequences are MGHRA and YSYEKL. V was clipped by 2 bases and J by 8 bases, with 19 bases between them. This CDR3 is built from 16 residues.

This clonotype was seen more than once but under ten times. The chain has TRBV2 and TRBJ1-2; D gene ambiguous. The V and J ends lost 3 bases and 4 bases respectively, with 12 bases between them. Germline loops: CDR1 SNHLY, CDR2 FYNNEI. This CDR3 comprises 14 residues. DNA for the CDR3: TGTGCCAGCAGTGATTACAGCGAGCTCTATGGCTACACCTTC. Translation gives CASSDYSELYGYTF.

This clonotype was observed many times. This sequence joins TRBV7-2 and TRBJ1-5; D is unresolved. The CDR3 extends over 17 amino acids. The V gene lost 5 bases and the J gene lost 0 bases, with 17 bases spanning the gap. From germline, CDR1 is SGHTA and CDR2 FQGNSA. The CDR3 protein is CASSPLVGRISNQPQHF. The DNA of the CDR3 is TGTGCCAGCAGCCCCCTGGTTGGCAGGATTAGCAATCAGCCCCAGCATTTT.

This clonotype was detected ten times or more. The V and J genes are TRBV12-3 or TRBV12-4 and TRBJ2-3, with TRBD2 matching over 8 bases. The CDR3 extends over 17 amino acids. Trimming at V came to 4 bases and at J to 5 bases, leaving 14 bases not matched to a gene. The CDR3 loop is CASSSPKEAGVLDTQYF. CDR3 DNA: TGTGCCAGCAGTTCCCCTAAGGAAGCGGGGGTTTTAGATACGCAGTATTTT.

This sequence joins TRBV6-2 or TRBV6-3 and TRBJ1-5; D is possibly TRBD1 (6 bases). CDR3 length: 17 amino acids. Trimming took off 0 bases at V and 3 bases at J, with 15 bases between the two ends. Germline V gene data show CDR1 as MNHEY and CDR2 as SVGEGT. The CDR3 region is CASSYSKLQGNNQPQHF. The DNA for the CDR3 is TGTGCCAGCAGTTACTCGAAGCTACAGGGAAACAATCAGCCCCAGCATTTT.